This TCR beta chain originates from a study of early stage breast cancer tumors (dated by TCRdb to the late 2010s). For the study in its entirety: Of the roughly 15 invasive breast tumors, approximately 11 were found to be estrogen receptor-positive, progesterone receptor-positive and HER2-negative. A total of 2,651,842 templates, representing about 1.1 million unique clonotypes, were detected across all samples. Of the approximately twelve ER+/PR+/HER2- tumors, eight were classified as invasive ductal carcinomas and four as invasive lobular carcinomas. On average, each sample had 9 to 10-fold read coverage. The paper's findings and limits, for the study overall: Repertoires from blood resembled normal breast more closely than tumor, and using blood as a reference for each tissue separated tumor from normal in 14 of 16 patients. Chain pairing and functional markers such as CD4, CD8 and FOXP3 were not captured by bulk genomic DNA sequencing of unsorted cells. Enriched TCRB sequences shared across patients were found to be mostly commonly generated sequences that were unlikely to play an important role in the tumor microenvironment. Because the cohort was small, a breakdown by tumor subtype could not be done. Approximately 2.5-fold higher T cell density and higher clonality were observed in tumors than in adjacent normal breast tissue.

The study profiled bulk TCR beta-chain repertoires in matched peripheral blood, tumor and adjacent normal breast tissue taken from some 17 patients with early-stage breast cancer. Before surgery, whole blood (about 5-10 mL) was collected into EDTA tubes and processed within 2 hours. Peripheral blood mononuclear cells were isolated by Ficoll-Paque centrifugation in SepMate-50 tubes. For storage in liquid nitrogen, PBMCs were cryopreserved as aliquots of 2 to 4 million cells in around 90% FBS with 10% DMSO. The Qiagen AllPrep DNA/RNA Mini kit was used to extract genomic DNA. On this clone: Its antigen remains unidentified. No per-base quality is available; no much larger clone lies one base away.

Two independent genomic DNA replicates were amplified for each sample, with 0.5 ug used for blood and roughly 1.5 ug for tumor or normal breast. Following the manufacturer's instructions, the ImmunoSeq Intro kit was used to carry out TCRB sequencing on genomic DNA. Multiplex PCR was run for 30 to 40 cycles using proprietary primers and spike-in control sequences for absolute quantification. Single-end 150-bp reads were used to sequence an 87-bp fragment spanning the CDR3 and the flanking V and J genes. Each lane of an Illumina MiSeq running version 3.0 chemistry carried seven multiplexed samples, with two replicates apiece. In the paper's pipeline: The vendor's proprietary pipeline processed the raw data and merged both replicates into a single result for each sample. Productive rearrangements sharing the V-gene family, CDR3 amino acid sequence and J-gene segment were defined as clonotypes. Clonality was calculated as 1 minus the normalized Shannon entropy (Pielou evenness) of TCRB abundances. T cell density was estimated as total templates divided by the number of input cells, with the number of input cells inferred from the DNA input amount. Recon, run with its default parameters, was used to estimate overall repertoire diversity and clonality. Clonotypes with over 0.1% abundance in tumor and at least 32-fold higher abundance in tumor than in normal breast were defined as tumor-enriched. What TCRdb holds here is the immuneACCESS table cut down to in-frame rearrangements. Part of the clones is not present; checked against another copy, under half of the missing clones reflect an unresolved V gene, and the others are unexplained. The D gene and trimming were derived from the DNA, and the V and J assignments and clone size from that table. Counted in this sample were tens of thousands of clones; 65% to 75% of them appeared once. The ten largest clones represent roughly 31% of the sample.

V gives up 6 bases and J gives up 4 bases, and the segment between their germline ends measures 19 bases. Taken from cysteine to phenylalanine, the CDR3 has 17 residues. Left in the record is the CDR3 DNA by itself, 51 bases read in frame from the first base. The germline V gene (reference sequence) supplies CDR1 LNHDA and CDR2 SQIVND. The rearranged chain carries TRBV19 and TRBJ2-6, with the D gene too uncertain to name. This receptor was taken from a person between 50 and 60 years old with breast cancer. Sequenced: blood. The CDR3 is CASSPQGFSTGANVLTF. The nucleotides are TGTGCCAGTAGCCCCCAAGGGTTCTCGACCGGGGCCAACGTCCTGACTTTC.